A selection of T cell receptor beta chains follows, all from one sample in a study of T cell responses to AZD1222 COVID-19 vaccine. Clones were sequenced by immunoSEQ multiplex PCR, and TCRdb holds only the in-frame ones, with some missing. The sample includes about 55,000 clones, roughly 87% seen only once; the top ten take 3% to 4%. This sample comprised peripheral blood, obtained on day 0 of AZD1222 vaccination. The origin of the receptors is an adult in good health. Each CDR3 is given with its conserved first and last residue. A D gene is named only where the DNA matches it firmly.

V gene	CDR3 length	D gene	CDR3 protein
TRBV5-1	13	-	CASSPAALYEQYF
TRBV2	16	TRBD1	CASSPGQGLKSGPLHF
TRBV27	10	-	CATRTDTQYF
TRBV5-1	15	-	CASSLDLGGPQGYTF
TRBV6-6	14	-	CASSYQGRDYGYTF
TRBV7-6	15	TRBD1	CASSSDHYGQGDISF
TRBV23-1	17	-	CASSQSVGNLSTDTQYF
TRBV28	17	TRBD2	CASSFSTRGGFYNEQFF
TRBV18	16	-	CASSPPRQGGSSPLHF
TRBV24-1	16	TRBD2	CATSDSSGRGTDTQYF
TRBV5-4	14	-	CASSLGVKNTEAFF
TRBV19	13	-	CASTILGRQPQHF
TRBV2	17	TRBD2	CASSVGLAGDYSYEQYF
TRBV3-1/TRBV3-2	13	-	CASSRGQFNEQFF
TRBV29-1	12	-	CSGWVGGYEQFF
TRBV29-1	14	TRBD2	CSAAGLAGVHEQFF
TRBV6-5	13	-	CASSQDKGYGYTF
TRBV28	14	-	CASSATGPGQPQHF
TRBV6-5	14	TRBD1	CASRQQGFTDTQYF
TRBV19	18	-	CASSISAGASPGANVLTF
TRBV6-1	18	TRBD2	CASSEEWEGLAGGETQYF
TRBV6-5	13	-	CASSYGAGYGYTF
TRBV5-4	16	TRBD2	CASSLSSGGRQETQYF
TRBV27	14	-	CASSFPATTSGYTF
TRBV9	12	-	CASSFDMNGYTF
TRBV4-2	14	-	CASSQLGSNEKLFF
TRBV10-3	12	TRBD1	CAAGTGLFGYTF
TRBV12-3/TRBV12-4	11	-	CASSLLNEQFF
TRBV18	14	-	CASSPRGNSYEQYF
TRBV20-1	11	-	CSAPVAYGYTF
TRBV7-2	14	-	CASSSGGRQGEAFF
TRBV5-4	15	TRBD1	CASSSGGNSGNTIYF
TRBV6-5	13	-	CASSYGGYTEAFF
TRBV3-1/TRBV3-2	12	-	CASSLSGTEAFF
TRBV9	16	-	CASSPTGGGWDSPLHF
TRBV30	13	TRBD1	CAWDRGSSYEQYF
TRBV15	15	TRBD2	CATSVLAGGINEQFF
TRBV19	14	-	CASSIGQYSAEQYF
TRBV6-2/TRBV6-3	16	TRBD1	CASSPAGQGINYGYTF
TRBV3-1/TRBV3-2	15	-	CASSQDMGYQNIQYF
TRBV7-9	15	TRBD1	CASSPPGTGAYEQYF
TRBV7-6	15	TRBD2	CASSVAGTNTGELFF
TRBV20-1	11	-	CGFPDNYGYTF
TRBV16	14	-	CASSQTAFRDTQYF
TRBV6-5	13	TRBD1	CATNRGYNDEQYF
TRBV15	16	-	CATSRDGPDSTDTQYF
TRBV10-1	15	TRBD1	CASSESMGTGDGYTF
TRBV7-6	15	TRBD2	CASSLAGRSGETQYF
TRBV10-3	14	-	CAISGGQNRDTQYF
TRBV10-2	16	TRBD2	CASTEGPAGGYNEQFF
TRBV3-1/TRBV3-2	15	-	CASSQGLLADNEQFF
TRBV5-1	17	TRBD1	CASSMRGQGAAAGELFF
TRBV6-2/TRBV6-3	16	-	CASSYSNLLATDTQYF